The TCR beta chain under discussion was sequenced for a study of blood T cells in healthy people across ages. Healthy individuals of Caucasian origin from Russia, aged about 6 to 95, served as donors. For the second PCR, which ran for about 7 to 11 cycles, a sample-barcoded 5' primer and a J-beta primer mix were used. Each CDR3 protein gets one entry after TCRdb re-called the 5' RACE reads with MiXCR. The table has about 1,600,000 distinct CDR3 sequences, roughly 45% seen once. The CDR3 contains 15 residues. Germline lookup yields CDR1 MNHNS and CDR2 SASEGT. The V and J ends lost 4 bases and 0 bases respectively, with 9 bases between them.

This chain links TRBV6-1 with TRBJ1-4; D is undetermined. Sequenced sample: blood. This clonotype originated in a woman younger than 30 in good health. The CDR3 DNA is TGTGCCAGCAGTGGCTTAAAGCCAACTAATGAAAAACTGTTTTTT. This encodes CASSGLKPTNEKLFF.